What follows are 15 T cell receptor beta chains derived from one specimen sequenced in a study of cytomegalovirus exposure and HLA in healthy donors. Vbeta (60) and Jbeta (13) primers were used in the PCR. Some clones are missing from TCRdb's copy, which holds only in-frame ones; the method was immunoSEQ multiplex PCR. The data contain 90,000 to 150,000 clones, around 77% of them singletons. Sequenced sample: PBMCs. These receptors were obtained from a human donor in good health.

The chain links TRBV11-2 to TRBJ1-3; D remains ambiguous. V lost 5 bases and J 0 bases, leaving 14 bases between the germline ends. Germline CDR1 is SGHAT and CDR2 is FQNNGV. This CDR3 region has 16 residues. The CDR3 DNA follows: TGTGCCAGCAGCCGTCGGGAGGGTGGCTCTGGAAACACCATATATTTT. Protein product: CASSRREGGSGNTIYF. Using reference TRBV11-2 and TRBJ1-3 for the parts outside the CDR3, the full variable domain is EAGVAQSPRYKIIEKRQSVAFWCNPISGHATLYWYQQILGQGPKLLIQFQNNGVVDDSQLPKDRFSAERLKGVDSTLKIQPAKLEDSAVYLCASSRREGGSGNTIYFGEGSWLTVV.

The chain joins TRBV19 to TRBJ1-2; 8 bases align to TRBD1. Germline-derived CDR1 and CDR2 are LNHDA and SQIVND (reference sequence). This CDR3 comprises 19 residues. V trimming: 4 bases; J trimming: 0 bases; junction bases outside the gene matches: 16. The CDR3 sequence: CASSTWTPDRDGANYGYTF. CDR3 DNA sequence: TGTGCCAGTAGTACCTGGACTCCGGACAGGGATGGAGCTAACTATGGCTACACCTTC.

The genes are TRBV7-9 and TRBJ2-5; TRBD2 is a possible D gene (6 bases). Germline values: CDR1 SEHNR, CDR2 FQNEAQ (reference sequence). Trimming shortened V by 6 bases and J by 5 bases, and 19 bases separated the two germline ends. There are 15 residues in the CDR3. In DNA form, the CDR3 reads TGTGCCAGCAGGAAAGAGCGGGCTGGGGGGGAGACCCAGTACTTC. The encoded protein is CASRKERAGGETQYF.

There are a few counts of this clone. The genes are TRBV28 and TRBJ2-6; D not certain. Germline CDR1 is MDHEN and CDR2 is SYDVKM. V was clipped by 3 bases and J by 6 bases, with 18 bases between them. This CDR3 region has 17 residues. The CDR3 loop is CASSFLTPVVEANVLTF. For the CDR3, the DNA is TGTGCCAGCAGTTTTCTGACACCGGTTGTTGAGGCCAACGTCCTGACTTTC.

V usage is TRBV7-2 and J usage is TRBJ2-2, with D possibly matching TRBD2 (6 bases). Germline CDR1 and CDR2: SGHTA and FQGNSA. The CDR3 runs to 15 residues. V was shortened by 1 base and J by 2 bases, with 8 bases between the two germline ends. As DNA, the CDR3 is TGTGCCAGCAGCTTAGGCGGGACTAACACCGGGGAGCTGTTTTTT. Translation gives CASSLGGTNTGELFF. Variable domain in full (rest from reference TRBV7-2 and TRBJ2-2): GAGVSQSPSNKVTEKGKDVELRCDPISGHTALYWYRQSLGQGLEFLIYFQGNSAPDKSGLPSDRFSAERTGGSVSTLTIQRTQQEDSAVYLCASSLGGTNTGELFFGEGSRLTVL.

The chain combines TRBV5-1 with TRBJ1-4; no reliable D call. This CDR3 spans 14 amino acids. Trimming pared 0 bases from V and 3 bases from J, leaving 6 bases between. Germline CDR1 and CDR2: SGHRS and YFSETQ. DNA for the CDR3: TGCGCCAGCAGCTTGGGCGGAGCTAATGAAAAACTGTTTTTT. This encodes CASSLGGANEKLFF.

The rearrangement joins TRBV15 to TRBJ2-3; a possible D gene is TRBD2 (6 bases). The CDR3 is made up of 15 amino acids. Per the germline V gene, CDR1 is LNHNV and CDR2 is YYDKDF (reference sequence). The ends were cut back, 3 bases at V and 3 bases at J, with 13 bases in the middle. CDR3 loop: CATSSFAGLTDTQYF. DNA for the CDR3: TGTGCCACCAGCAGTTTCGCGGGACTTACAGATACGCAGTATTTT.

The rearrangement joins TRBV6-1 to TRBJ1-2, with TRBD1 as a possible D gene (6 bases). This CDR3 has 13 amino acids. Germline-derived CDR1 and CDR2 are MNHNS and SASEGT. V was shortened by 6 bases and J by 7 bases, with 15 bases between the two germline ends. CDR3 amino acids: CASRIQGIFGYTF. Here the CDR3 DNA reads TGTGCCAGCAGGATACAGGGTATTTTTGGCTACACCTTC.

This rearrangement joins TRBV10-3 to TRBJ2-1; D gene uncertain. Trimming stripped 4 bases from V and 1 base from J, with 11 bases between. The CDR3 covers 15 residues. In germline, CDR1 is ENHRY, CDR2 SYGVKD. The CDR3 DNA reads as TGTGCCATCAGTGCTAGGAGCACATCCTACAATGAGCAGTTCTTC. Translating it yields CAISARSTSYNEQFF.

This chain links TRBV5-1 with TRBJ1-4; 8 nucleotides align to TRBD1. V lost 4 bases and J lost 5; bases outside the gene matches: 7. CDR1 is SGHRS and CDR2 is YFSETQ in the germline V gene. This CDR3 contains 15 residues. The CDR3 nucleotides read TGCGCCAGCAGCGCTGTGTCAGGGGGCAATGAAAAACTGTTTTTT. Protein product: CASSAVSGGNEKLFF.

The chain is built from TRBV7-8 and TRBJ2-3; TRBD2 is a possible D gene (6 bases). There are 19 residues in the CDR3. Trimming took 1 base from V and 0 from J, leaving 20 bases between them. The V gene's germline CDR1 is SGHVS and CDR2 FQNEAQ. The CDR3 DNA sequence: TGTGCCAGCAGCTTAGGGCGGTCGGGAGCGGATTCTAGCACAGATACGCAGTATTTT. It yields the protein CASSLGRSGADSSTDTQYF.

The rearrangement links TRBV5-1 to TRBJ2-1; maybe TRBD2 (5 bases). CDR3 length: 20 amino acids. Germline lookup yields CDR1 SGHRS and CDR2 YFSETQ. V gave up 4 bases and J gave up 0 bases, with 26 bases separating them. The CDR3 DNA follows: TGCGCCAGCAGCCCGGTCGGGTTGGCGGCGCTAGCAGGCTCCTACAATGAGCAGTTCTTC. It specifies CASSPVGLAALAGSYNEQFF.

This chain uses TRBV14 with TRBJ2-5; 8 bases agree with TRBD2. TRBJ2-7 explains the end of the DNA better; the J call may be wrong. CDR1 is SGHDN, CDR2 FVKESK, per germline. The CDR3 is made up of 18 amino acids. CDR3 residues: CASSQERAGAPLTYEQYF. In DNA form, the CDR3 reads TGTGCCAGCAGCCAAGAACGAGCGGGAGCCCCCCTTACCTACGAGCAGTACTTC.

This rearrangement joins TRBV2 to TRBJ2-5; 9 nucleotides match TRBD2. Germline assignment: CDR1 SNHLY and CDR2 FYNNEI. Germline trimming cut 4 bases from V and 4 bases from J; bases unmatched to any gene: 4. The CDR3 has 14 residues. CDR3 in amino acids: CASSALAGRETQYF. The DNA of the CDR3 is TGTGCCAGCAGTGCACTAGCGGGTCGAGAGACCCAGTACTTC. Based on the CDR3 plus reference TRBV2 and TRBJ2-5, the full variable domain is EPEVTQTPSHQVTQMGQEVILRCVPISNHLYFYWYRQILGQKVEFLVSFYNNEISEKSEIFDDQFSVERPDGSNFTLKIRSTKLEDSAMYFCASSALAGRETQYFGPGTRLLVL.

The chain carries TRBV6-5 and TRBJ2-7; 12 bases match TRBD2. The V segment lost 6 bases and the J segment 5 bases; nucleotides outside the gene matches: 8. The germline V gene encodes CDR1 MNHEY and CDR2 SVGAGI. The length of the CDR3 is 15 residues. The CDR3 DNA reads TGTGCCAGCAGCCCGACTAGCGGGAGATACCACGAGCAGTACTTC. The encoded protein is CASSPTSGRYHEQYF.